A selection of T cell receptor beta chains follows, all from one sample in a study of cytomegalovirus exposure and HLA in healthy donors. The method was immunoSEQ multiplex PCR; TCRdb's version includes in-frame clones alone and lacks a portion of them. The sample holds fewer than 70,000 clones; 75% to 85% are singletons and the top ten take roughly 4%. Sequenced: PBMCs. Source of these receptors: a woman in her 40s in good health and CMV-seronegative. Both conserved end residues are part of each CDR3. A D gene is named only where the DNA matches it firmly. Clone size appears in some rows only: once, few, many, or a class for an expanded clone.

CDR3 length: 15
V gene: TRBV27
J gene: TRBJ1-3
clone size: -
D gene: -
CDR3 protein: CASSFAGVSGNTIYF
CDR3 DNA: TGTGCCAGCAGTTTCGCAGGGGTCTCTGGAAACACCATATATTTT

CDR3 length: 13
V gene: TRBV6-1
J gene: TRBJ1-2
clone size: once
D gene: -
CDR3 protein: CASKELREDGYTF
CDR3 DNA: TGTGCCAGCAAGGAGCTAAGGGAGGATGGCTACACCTTC

CDR3 length: 14
V gene: TRBV6-4
J gene: TRBJ1-2
clone size: once
D gene: TRBD1
CDR3 protein: CASSAGQGYYGYTF
CDR3 DNA: TGTGCCAGCAGCGCAGGACAGGGCTACTATGGCTACACCTTC

CDR3 length: 13
V gene: TRBV29-1
J gene: TRBJ2-1
clone size: -
D gene: TRBD2
CDR3 protein: CSVLGGGGNEQFF
CDR3 DNA: TGCAGCGTTCTCGGCGGGGGTGGGAATGAGCAGTTCTTC

CDR3 length: 13
V gene: TRBV27
J gene: TRBJ2-3
clone size: few
D gene: -
CDR3 protein: CASSLKGVDTQYF
CDR3 DNA: TGTGCCAGCAGTTTGAAGGGAGTGGATACGCAGTATTTT

CDR3 length: 18
V gene: TRBV4-3
J gene: TRBJ1-1
clone size: once
D gene: TRBD1
CDR3 protein: CASSQETGRFSPNTEAFF
CDR3 DNA: TGCGCCAGCAGCCAAGAGACAGGGAGATTCAGTCCGAACACTGAAGCTTTCTTT

CDR3 length: 15
V gene: TRBV5-6
J gene: TRBJ1-4
clone size: -
D gene: TRBD1
CDR3 protein: CASSATGKAERRRFF
CDR3 DNA: TGTGCCAGCAGCGCGACAGGGAAGGCGGAGCGGCGGAGGTTTTTT

CDR3 length: 15
V gene: TRBV2
J gene: TRBJ2-1
clone size: -
D gene: -
CDR3 protein: CASSEMDSLYNEQFF
CDR3 DNA: TGTGCCAGCAGTGAGATGGACAGTCTCTACAATGAGCAGTTCTTC

CDR3 length: 18
V gene: TRBV5-8
J gene: TRBJ1-5
clone size: few
D gene: -
CDR3 protein: CASSSIPGGPVGNQPQHF
CDR3 DNA: TGTGCCAGCAGTTCCATACCCGGGGGGCCAGTCGGCAATCAGCCCCAGCATTTT

CDR3 length: 11
V gene: TRBV27
J gene: TRBJ2-7
clone size: -
D gene: -
CDR3 protein: CATMRGYEQYF
CDR3 DNA: TGTGCCACCATGAGGGGGTACGAGCAGTACTTC

CDR3 length: 14
V gene: TRBV27
J gene: TRBJ1-3
clone size: few
D gene: -
CDR3 protein: CASSLKGYGNTIYF
CDR3 DNA: TGTGCCAGCAGTTTGAAGGGGTACGGAAACACCATATATTTT

CDR3 length: 15
V gene: TRBV18
J gene: TRBJ1-4
clone size: -
D gene: TRBD1
CDR3 protein: CASSESTGGSEKLFF
CDR3 DNA: TGTGCCAGCTCGGAATCGACAGGGGGCTCTGAAAAACTGTTTTTT

CDR3 length: 13
V gene: TRBV29-1
J gene: TRBJ2-2
clone size: -
D gene: TRBD2
CDR3 protein: CSVAGGNTGELFF
CDR3 DNA: TGCAGCGTGGCGGGAGGGAACACCGGGGAGCTGTTTTTT

CDR3 length: 12
V gene: TRBV5-4
J gene: TRBJ2-7
clone size: medium-sized
D gene: -
CDR3 protein: CASSRYRDEQYF
CDR3 DNA: TGTGCCAGCAGCCGCTACAGGGACGAGCAGTACTTC

CDR3 length: 13
V gene: TRBV5-4
J gene: TRBJ1-2
clone size: -
D gene: -
CDR3 protein: CASSLEGPYGYTF
CDR3 DNA: TGTGCCAGCAGCTTGGAGGGGCCCTATGGCTACACCTTC

CDR3 length: 15
V gene: TRBV19
J gene: TRBJ2-7
clone size: once
D gene: TRBD2
CDR3 protein: CASSKLAQDFYEQYF
CDR3 DNA: TGTGCCAGTAGTAAACTAGCGCAAGATTTCTACGAGCAGTACTTC

CDR3 length: 14
V gene: TRBV2
J gene: TRBJ2-7
clone size: -
D gene: TRBD2
CDR3 protein: CASSVGLAGDRKNF
CDR3 DNA: TGTGCCAGCAGCGTTGGACTAGCGGGAGATAGGAAGAACTTC

CDR3 length: 15
V gene: TRBV5-1
J gene: TRBJ2-5
clone size: -
D gene: TRBD1
CDR3 protein: CASFAGTGGAETQYF
CDR3 DNA: TGCGCCAGCTTCGCAGGGACAGGGGGCGCAGAGACCCAGTACTTC

CDR3 length: 17
V gene: TRBV5-1
J gene: TRBJ2-7
clone size: -
D gene: TRBD1
CDR3 protein: CASSLAVRGQGRDEQYF
CDR3 DNA: TGCGCCAGCAGCTTGGCCGTAAGGGGACAGGGGAGAGACGAGCAGTACTTC

CDR3 length: 16
V gene: TRBV28
J gene: TRBJ1-5
clone size: -
D gene: TRBD1
CDR3 protein: CASISTTDRASGPQHF
CDR3 DNA: TGTGCCAGCATTTCGACGACAGACAGGGCATCTGGGCCCCAGCATTTT

CDR3 length: 14
V gene: TRBV6-5
J gene: TRBJ2-1
clone size: once
D gene: -
CDR3 protein: CASSYGGSNNEQFF
CDR3 DNA: TGTGCCAGCAGTTACGGCGGCAGCAACAATGAGCAGTTCTTC

CDR3 length: 16
V gene: TRBV27
J gene: TRBJ1-5
clone size: -
D gene: TRBD1
CDR3 protein: CASTRTGGYGNQPQHF
CDR3 DNA: TGTGCCAGCACCCGGACAGGGGGCTACGGCAATCAGCCCCAGCATTTT

CDR3 length: 14
V gene: TRBV7-8
J gene: TRBJ1-3
clone size: -
D gene: -
CDR3 protein: CASSGLGAGNTIYF
CDR3 DNA: TGTGCCAGCAGCGGCTTGGGGGCCGGAAACACCATATATTTT

CDR3 length: 15
V gene: TRBV4-3
J gene: TRBJ1-1
clone size: once
D gene: TRBD1
CDR3 protein: CASSQGQGIVSEAFF
CDR3 DNA: TGCGCCAGCAGCCAAGGACAGGGAATAGTCAGTGAAGCTTTCTTT

CDR3 length: 14
V gene: TRBV11-1
J gene: TRBJ2-2
clone size: -
D gene: -
CDR3 protein: CASSVDGIPGELFF
CDR3 DNA: TGTGCCAGCAGCGTGGACGGGATCCCTGGGGAGCTGTTTTTT

CDR3 length: 13
V gene: TRBV15
J gene: TRBJ2-1
clone size: -
D gene: -
CDR3 protein: CATSRAGFYEQFF
CDR3 DNA: TGTGCCACCAGCAGAGCTGGCTTCTATGAGCAGTTCTTC